Below, 14 T cell receptor beta chains from the same sample are listed, as sequenced in a study of T cells expressing NK-cell markers. From the 5' RACE reads, TCRdb lists one entry per CDR3 protein and no DNA. Its table records 550,000 or so distinct CDR3 sequences. The sample taken for sequencing was blood T cells: a sorted CD56 or NKG2C T cell subset, CD4+ or CD8+ T cells, or bulk PBMC T cells (not recorded which). These receptors originate from a man aged 18 to 29 in good health.

V usage is TRBV20-1 and J usage is TRBJ2-5; without DNA, the TCRdb call of TRBD1 cannot be checked. Germline V CDR1 and CDR2: DFQATT, SNEGSKA (reference sequence). There are 13 residues in the CDR3. CDR3 amino acids: CSALKGERETQYF.

V is TRBV6-1 and J is TRBJ2-1; the D call from TCRdb, TRBD1, cannot be confirmed without DNA. In germline, CDR1 is MNHNS, CDR2 SASEGT. The CDR3 is 13 residues long. CDR3: CASSATAYNEQFF.

J is TRBJ2-2 and V is TRBV28; TCRdb's D call of TRBD1 is untestable without DNA. Germline assignment: CDR1 MDHEN and CDR2 SYDVKM. The CDR3 contains 14 residues. The CDR3 sequence: CASILQGNSGELFF.

V and J are TRBV7-3 and TRBJ2-5; the TCRdb call, TRBD1, lacks DNA for checking. The CDR3 is 15 residues long. Germline V lookup: CDR1 SGHTA, CDR2 FQGTGA. The CDR3 loop reads CASSLTGTGQETQYF. Variable domain in full (rest from reference TRBV7-3 and TRBJ2-5): GAGVSQTPSNKVTEKGKYVELRCDPISGHTALYWYRQSLGQGPEFLIYFQGTGAADDSGLPNDRFFAVRPEGSVSTLKIQRTERGDSAVYLCASSLTGTGQETQYFGPGTRLLVL.

The chain is built from TRBV18 and TRBJ2-7. Germline lookup yields CDR1 KGHSH and CDR2 LQKENI. The CDR3 contains 15 residues. The CDR3 region is CASSPPGMLSYEQYF.

This sequence joins TRBV5-1 and TRBJ1-2; TCRdb picks TRBD1, but there is no DNA to check that call. The CDR3 runs to 11 residues. CDR1 and CDR2 (germline): SGHRS, YFSETQ. The CDR3 loop reads CASSQGDGYTF.

V and J are TRBV7-2 and TRBJ2-7; the D call of TRBD2 rests on TCRdb alone, since no DNA is present to check it. Germline-derived CDR1 and CDR2 are SGHTA and FQGNSA. CDR3 length equals 16 residues. The CDR3 here is CASSHRLAGPGGEQYF.

The J gene is TRBJ2-3, the V gene TRBV15; the D call from TCRdb, TRBD2, cannot be confirmed without DNA. The germline CDR1 and CDR2 sequences are LNHNV and YYDKDF (reference sequence). The CDR3 is 18 residues long. Here the CDR3 reads CATSRGILSGLGIDTQYF.

The CDR3 spells CASRNRAGNSPLHF. The chain carries TRBV6-1 and TRBJ1-6; checking the TCRdb D call of TRBD1 is not possible without DNA. This CDR3 has 14 amino acids. Looked up from germline, CDR1 is MNHNS and CDR2 is SASEGT.

The chain has TRBV20-1 and TRBJ2-1; TCRdb designates TRBD2, a call that cannot be tested without DNA. Germline loops: CDR1 DFQATT, CDR2 SNEGSKA (reference sequence). This CDR3 region has 17 residues. CDR3 sequence: CSARDMLAANQPNEQFF.

The V call is TRBV9, the J call TRBJ2-1; TCRdb lists TRBD2, though no DNA is available to test this call. The CDR3 runs 15 residues. Germline-derived CDR1 and CDR2 are SGDLS and YYNGEE. CDR3 region: CASPRAGVYYNEQFF. The whole variable domain, remainder taken from reference TRBV9 and TRBJ2-1, is DSGVTQTPKHLITATGQRVTLRCSPRSGDLSVYWYQQSLDQGLQFLIQYYNGEERAKGNILERFSAQQFPDLHSELNLSSLELGDSALYFCASPRAGVYYNEQFFGPGTRLTVL.

This chain links TRBV30 with TRBJ2-4. Germline V lookup: CDR1 GTSNPN, CDR2 SVGIG (reference sequence). The CDR3 has 16 residues. CDR3 in amino acids: CAWKRRPTRAKNIQYF. Full variable domain (outside the CDR3, taken from reference TRBV30 and TRBJ2-4): SQTIHQWPATLVQPVGSPLSLECTVEGTSNPNLYWYRQAAGRGLQLLFYSVGIGQISSEVPQNLSASRPQDRQFILSSKKLLLSDSGFYLCAWKRRPTRAKNIQYFGAGTRLSVL.

The chain recombines TRBV12-3 or TRBV12-4 with TRBJ2-2; TCRdb names TRBD2, which stays unverified in the absence of DNA. The CDR3 sequence is 14 residues long. CDR3 residues: CASGTTGGDGELFF.

The V gene is TRBV3-1, the J gene TRBJ1-3; the TRBD1 assignment by TCRdb is unverifiable without DNA. This CDR3 region has 16 residues. Germline lookup yields CDR1 LGHDT and CDR2 YNNKEL (reference sequence). The CDR3 reads CASSQLSRGPGNTIYF. The full variable domain, rest sourced from reference TRBV3-1 and TRBJ1-3, is DTAVSQTPKYLVTQMGNDKSIKCEQNLGHDTMYWYKQDSKKFLKIMFSYNNKELIINETVPNRFSPKSPDKAHLNLHINSLELGDSAVYFCASSQLSRGPGNTIYFGEGSWLTVV.